This T cell receptor beta chain appears in the sequencing data of a study of cytomegalovirus exposure and HLA in healthy donors. Data came from immunoSEQ multiplex PCR; TCRdb stores just in-frame clones and leaves some out. The sample holds approximately 58,000 clones, roughly 90% seen once. Separate from the roughly 730-subject first cohort, the 120-subject validation cohort was the one that the donors belonged to. The clonotype was recovered from a woman aged 25 to 39 in good health and CMV-seronegative. What was sequenced was PBMCs.

The CDR3 is CASQNTYQNTEAFF. The CDR3 DNA is TGTGCCAGCCAAAACACATACCAGAACACTGAAGCTTTCTTT. The rearrangement links TRBV18 to TRBJ1-1; no clear D gene. Germline CDR1 KGHSH, CDR2 LQKENI. The CDR3 covers 14 residues. V was cut by 8 bases and J by 1 base, with 14 bases left in between.